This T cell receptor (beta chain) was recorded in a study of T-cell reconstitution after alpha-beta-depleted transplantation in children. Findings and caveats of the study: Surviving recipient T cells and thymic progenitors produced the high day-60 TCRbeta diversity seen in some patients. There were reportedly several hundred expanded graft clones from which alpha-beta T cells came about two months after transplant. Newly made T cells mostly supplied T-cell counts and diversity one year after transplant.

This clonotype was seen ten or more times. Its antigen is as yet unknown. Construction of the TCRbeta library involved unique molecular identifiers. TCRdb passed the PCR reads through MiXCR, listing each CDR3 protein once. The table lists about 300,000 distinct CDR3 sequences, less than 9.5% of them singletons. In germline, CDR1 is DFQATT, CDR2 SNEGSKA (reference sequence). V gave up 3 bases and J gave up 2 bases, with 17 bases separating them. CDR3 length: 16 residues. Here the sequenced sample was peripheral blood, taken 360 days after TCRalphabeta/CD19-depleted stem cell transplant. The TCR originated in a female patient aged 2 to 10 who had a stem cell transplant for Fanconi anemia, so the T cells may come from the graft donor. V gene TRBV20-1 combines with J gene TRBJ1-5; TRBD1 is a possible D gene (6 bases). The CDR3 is CSARGQGTFGNQPQHF. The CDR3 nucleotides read TGCAGTGCTAGGGGGCAGGGGACTTTTGGCAATCAGCCCCAGCATTTT.